The 18 T cell receptor beta chains reported below all come from one sample, sequenced in a study of cytomegalovirus exposure and HLA in healthy donors. Primers: 60 Vbeta forward and 13 Jbeta reverse. Using immunoSEQ multiplex PCR, the repertoire was profiled, and TCRdb retains in-frame clones only, with some absent. The table includes about 110,000 clones, around three quarters detected once. Sequencing used PBMCs. All receptors come from a woman in her 50s in good health and CMV-seropositive.

Points on this clone: At one of its ends the junction is not consistent with the germline gene, which may arise from a read error. The chain employs TRBV7-9 and TRBJ1-1; D remains ambiguous. CDR1 is SEHNR, CDR2 FQNEAQ, per germline (reference sequence). The length of the CDR3 is 14 residues. CDR3 amino acids: CSSSLAEGNTEAFF. The CDR3 DNA reads TGTTCCAGCAGCTTAGCTGAGGGGAACACTGAAGCTTTCTTT.

The gene calls are TRBV9 and TRBJ2-3; TRBD2 might be the D (7 bases). Germline V gene sequence: CDR1 SGDLS, CDR2 YYNGEE. The CDR3 is 14 amino acids. Trimming removed 3 bases from V and 5 bases from J, with 13 bases in between. The CDR3 sequence is CASSGGGRGDTQYF. The CDR3 DNA sequence: TGTGCCAGCAGCGGGGGGGGGCGCGGAGATACGCAGTATTTT.

This chain connects TRBV6-5 to TRBJ2-7; 9 bases are a match to TRBD1. Looked up from germline, CDR1 is MNHEY and CDR2 is SVGAGI. CDR3 length: 14 residues. After removal of 5 bases from V and 3 bases from J, the junction contained 5 bases not matched to a gene. The CDR3 sequence is CASSVGTGIYEQYF. CDR3 in DNA: TGTGCCAGCAGTGTCGGGACAGGGATCTACGAGCAGTACTTC.

V is TRBV9 and J is TRBJ1-4; tentative D call: TRBD1 (5 bases). The germline V gene encodes CDR1 SGDLS and CDR2 YYNGEE. Trimming shortened V by 0 bases and J by 3 bases, and 12 bases separated the two germline ends. This CDR3 region has 16 residues. The CDR3 DNA reads as TGTGCCAGCAGCGTAGGGAACAGGAACCCTAATGAAAAACTGTTTTTT. It yields the protein CASSVGNRNPNEKLFF. Full variable domain (outside the CDR3, taken from reference TRBV9 and TRBJ1-4): DSGVTQTPKHLITATGQRVTLRCSPRSGDLSVYWYQQSLDQGLQFLIQYYNGEERAKGNILERFSAQQFPDLHSELNLSSLELGDSALYFCASSVGNRNPNEKLFFGSGTQLSVL.

V and J are TRBV27 and TRBJ1-2, with unresolved D. This CDR3 contains 15 residues. V gave up 0 bases and J gave up 0 bases, with 8 bases separating them. CDR1 is MNHEY, CDR2 SMNVEV, per germline (reference sequence). Written as DNA, the CDR3 is TGTGCCAGCAGTTTATCAGCAGGTCCTAACTATGGCTACACCTTC. Translating gives CASSLSAGPNYGYTF.

The chain is built from TRBV5-1 and TRBJ2-7; TRBD1 is a possible D gene (6 bases). Per the germline V gene, CDR1 is SGHRS and CDR2 is YFSETQ. The ends were cut back, 0 bases at V and 2 bases at J, with 9 bases in the middle. This CDR3 spans 14 amino acids. For the CDR3, the DNA is TGCGCCAGCAGCTTGGTTGGACAGCCCTACGAGCAGTACTTC. It codes for CASSLVGQPYEQYF.

The V call is TRBV30, the J call TRBJ1-6, with a possible D match to TRBD1 (5 bases). Trimming cost V 3 bases and J 10 bases, with 16 bases left between them. CDR3 length equals 14 residues. Looked up from germline, CDR1 is GTSNPN and CDR2 is SVGIG (reference sequence). The CDR3 is CAWRGPGLVSPLHF. The CDR3 nucleotides read TGTGCCTGGAGAGGGCCAGGGTTAGTGTCACCCCTCCACTTT.

The chain's CDR3 is CASSSGGSNQPQHF. The CDR3, as DNA: TGTGCCAGCAGTTCGGGGGGTAGCAATCAGCCCCAGCATTTT. This chain links TRBV7-2 with TRBJ1-5; possibly TRBD1 for D (5 bases). Germline assignment: CDR1 SGHTA and CDR2 FQGNSA. V lost 6 bases, J lost 0 bases, and 9 bases lay in between. The CDR3 covers 14 residues.

The rearrangement joins TRBV28 to TRBJ1-2; TRBD1 agrees at 8 bases. V lost 8 bases to trimming and J lost 7 bases; unmatched junction nucleotides: 12. The CDR3 is 14 amino acids. Germline V gene lookup returns CDR1 MDHEN and CDR2 SYDVKM. Here the CDR3 DNA reads TGTGCCAGCCGTCCGCGGACAGGGTCGTCTGGCTACACCTTC. Its protein is CASRPRTGSSGYTF.

V gene TRBV7-2 combines with J gene TRBJ2-7, with D maybe TRBD1 (6 bases). This CDR3 spans 14 amino acids. CDR1 SGHTA and CDR2 FQGNSA come from the germline V gene. Trimming pared 0 bases from V and 7 bases from J, leaving 13 bases between. The CDR3 sequence is CASSLAGAAWEQYF. DNA for the CDR3: TGTGCCAGCAGCTTAGCGGGGGCCGCGTGGGAGCAGTACTTC.

J is TRBJ2-1 and V is TRBV10-3; 11 positions match TRBD2. The CDR3 consists of 15 residues. Germline loops: CDR1 ENHRY, CDR2 SYGVKD. Trimming removed 6 bases from V and 6 bases from J; junction bases left unmatched: 7. As DNA, the CDR3 is TGTGCCATCAGCCCGACTAGCGGGGTGGGCAATGAGCAGTTCTTC. This translates into CAISPTSGVGNEQFF.

This rearrangement joins TRBV2 to TRBJ2-1, with 9 bases that match TRBD1. The CDR3 spans 18 residues. The junction had 11 bases not matched to a gene; V was cut back by 5 bases and J by 0 bases. CDR1 and CDR2 (germline): SNHLY, FYNNEI. This CDR3 reads CASSTGQGRGSSYNEQFF. DNA for the CDR3: TGTGCCAGCAGTACCGGACAGGGGAGGGGTAGCTCCTACAATGAGCAGTTCTTC.

The chain recombines TRBV11-1 with TRBJ2-2, with 7 positions matching TRBD2. Germline-derived CDR1 and CDR2 are SGHAT and FQDESV (reference sequence). This CDR3 is built from 16 residues. Losses at the gene ends were 8 bases for V and 2 bases for J; bases not matched to a gene: 11. The CDR3 loop reads CASGQRGLQNTGELFF. CDR3 in DNA: TGTGCCAGCGGCCAGCGGGGCCTACAAAACACCGGGGAGCTGTTTTTT.

This chain connects TRBV29-1 to TRBJ2-3; no definite D call. Germline loops: CDR1 SQVTM, CDR2 ANQGSEA. The V and J ends lost 3 bases and 1 base respectively, with 5 bases between them. The CDR3 has 12 residues. CDR3 DNA: TGCAGCGTTGAGCTAGGCACAGATACGCAGTATTTT. It encodes CSVELGTDTQYF.

This clone appeared a few times. V usage is TRBV10-3 and J usage is TRBJ1-6; D possibly corresponds to TRBD1 (6 bases). The V end lost 5 bases, the J end lost 0 bases, and 11 bases lay between the germline ends. The CDR3 sequence is 16 residues long. Germline-derived CDR1 and CDR2 are ENHRY and SYGVKD. CDR3 sequence: CAISMARGSYNSPLHF. CDR3 sequence (DNA): TGTGCCATCAGTATGGCCAGGGGCTCCTATAATTCACCCCTCCACTTT.

The gene calls are TRBV19 and TRBJ1-5; 8 bases are a match to TRBD1. Germline V gives CDR1 LNHDA, CDR2 SQIVND (reference sequence). The CDR3 is 15 residues long. V gave up 4 bases and J gave up 3 bases; unmatched junction bases: 5. CDR3 residues: CASSTVQGVNQPQHF. CDR3 bases: TGTGCCAGTAGTACTGTACAGGGGGTCAATCAGCCCCAGCATTTT.

CDR3 protein: CASSPFNSPLHF. The CDR3 bases are TGTGCCAGCAGTCCATTTAATTCACCCCTCCACTTT. The J gene is TRBJ1-6, the V gene TRBV7-6, with no clear D. The V end lost 6 bases, the J end lost 6 bases, and 6 bases lay between the germline ends. This CDR3 has 12 amino acids. Germline loops: CDR1 SGHVS, CDR2 FNYEAQ.

The CDR3 sequence is CASSFGTQVWSYTF. CDR3 sequence (DNA): TGTGCCAGCAGTTTTGGGACACAGGTCTGGAGCTACACCTTC. The genes are TRBV28 and TRBJ1-2, with D perhaps matching TRBD1 (6 bases). CDR1 and CDR2 (germline): MDHEN, SYDVKM. Trimming cost V 3 bases and J 9 bases, with 17 bases left between them. The CDR3 runs to 14 residues.